The table lists the clone carrying this T cell receptor (beta chain) with a count of one. Its antigen is unknown. This sample was taken from a study of PD-1 blockade in mismatch repair-deficient tumors. PCR or immunohistochemistry showed mismatch repair deficiency in every enrolled patient. Overall study results and limits: Rapid post-treatment expansion, then contraction, generally preceding radiologic response, marked tumor-resident clones.

Profiled with immunoSEQ multiplex PCR; TCRdb holds only in-frame clones, not every one. The sample carries more than 85,000 clones, over 65% recorded once. This CDR3 contains 14 residues. CDR1 is SGHRS, CDR2 YFSETQ, per germline. The germline V and J ends were trimmed by 0 bases and 4 bases, with 11 bases remaining between them. The origin of this receptor is an adult with mismatch repair-deficient cancer. The chain carries TRBV5-1 and TRBJ2-7, with D possibly TRBD1 on 5 matching bases. The sequenced sample was peripheral blood, obtained about eight months after starting pembrolizumab. CDR3 residues: CASSLVGALYEQYF. DNA of the CDR3: TGCGCCAGCAGCTTGGTTGGGGCTCTGTACGAGCAGTACTTC.